This T cell receptor beta chain was captured by sequencing in a study of cytomegalovirus exposure and HLA in healthy donors. This CDR3 contains 17 residues. CDR1 SGHRS and CDR2 YFSETQ come from the germline V gene. Losses at the gene ends were 6 bases for V and 1 base for J; bases not matched to a gene: 14. PCR amplification relied on 60 Vbeta primers (plus 13 Jbeta primers). This table comes from immunoSEQ multiplex PCR, and its TCRdb copy is limited to in-frame clones, with some not included. The data hold a few hundred thousand clones, with 83% observed a single time. The source of this sequence is a girl between 5 and 17 years old in good health and CMV-seronegative. This rearrangement joins TRBV5-1 to TRBJ2-7; 9 nucleotides agree with TRBD1. The sample consisted of PBMCs. The chain's CDR3 is CASTRTLPGQGSYEQYF. CDR3 nucleotides: TGCGCCAGCACCCGGACGCTCCCGGGACAGGGTTCCTACGAGCAGTACTTC.